One TCR beta chain is described in this entry. The data originate from a study of identical twins. After removal of 7 bases from V and 1 base from J, the junction contained 9 bases not matched to a gene. CDR1 is SGHRS and CDR2 is YFSETQ in the germline V gene. The CDR3 is 15 amino acids. TCRdb analysed the 5' RACE reads with MiXCR anew, one entry per CDR3 protein. The sample shows 570,000 or so distinct CDR3 sequences, approximately 9.6% of them seen only once. These data were also reused for a study on yellow fever vaccine responses in identical twins. Turning to that study: Twins' T cell vaccine responses reportedly looked partly convergent, partly personalized.

This chain joins TRBV5-1 and TRBJ2-3, with 7 positions matching TRBD1. Sequences were obtained from PBMCs. This clonotype was obtained from a woman younger than 35 in good health. The CDR3 DNA is TGCGCCAGCTCTACAGGGGAAGGAGGCACAGATACGCAGTATTTT. Protein: CASSTGEGGTDTQYF.